The entry that follows covers one TCR beta chain sequence. This clonotype came up a few times. It lacks a known antigen. Within one base of it there is no much larger clone, and no base qualities were kept. The CDR3 runs 12 residues from the cysteine to the phenylalanine. Here the CDR3 DNA is all that survives: 36 bases in frame from base 1. At the junction V is shortened by 6 bases and J by 10 bases, with 16 bases in between. The sample originates from a study of blood T cells in healthy people across ages (dated by TCRdb to 2014 to 2015). Background on the whole study: Template switching captured roughly one uniquely barcoded TCR beta cDNA molecule per two T cells in model experiments. The study measured age-related changes in TCR beta repertoire diversity using deep sequencing normalized with unique cDNA molecular identifiers. The study analyzed two additional independent replicas of 1 million unique cDNA reads from the same blood draw for two donors, one aged 18 to 30 and one aged 80 or older. Donors were grouped into four age groups: young (average roughly 15 years), middle-aged (around 39), aged (about 60) and long-lived (over 80). Donors of different ages were randomly distributed across sequencing lanes to avoid experimental bias. Study-wide conclusions, independent of this receptor: Observed TCR beta diversity correlated strongly with the percentage of naive T cells measured by flow cytometry. Because donor CMV infection status was unknown, age-related changes in expanded clonotypes were potentially confounded. Total diversity estimates from one million sequenced T cells were considered lower bounds and underestimates. As age increased, observed TCR beta diversity per million T cells dropped in a roughly linear way, and a significant reduction was already evident by age 40. The long-lived group showed more naive CD4+ T cells, fewer expanded clones and increased TCR diversity than the aged group, suggesting age selection. Because profiling used bulk unsorted PBMCs, naive and antigen-experienced compartments could not be compared conclusively.

The protocol used for the library was 5' RACE. The sequencer listed for this sample is Illumina HiSeq 2500. The second PCR ran for roughly 6 to 11 cycles and used a J-beta primer mix along with a sample-barcoded 5' primer. Each TCR beta cDNA molecule received a unique molecular identifier from a template-switch 5' adaptor carrying 12 random nucleotides. Each sample yielded at least 3 million CDR3-containing paired-end reads. The Mint cDNA synthesis kit, primed by a TRBC-specific oligonucleotide, was used to synthesize first-strand cDNA from all RNA. After uracil-DNA glycosylase treatment, a first 18-cycle PCR used universal primers M1SS and BC2_uni_R on all cDNA. Regarding the original processing steps: For normalization, 1 million high-quality reads, each with a distinct molecular identifier, were randomly selected from each sample. Reads sharing molecular identifiers were discarded rather than binned into consensus sequences. MiTCR, run with a Q25 quality threshold and the strictest error-elimination algorithm, handled CDR3 identification, clonotype clustering and error correction. A nonparametric unseen species model using Euler transformation provided a lower-bound estimate of total TCR beta diversity. Using fastp at Q25 and MiXCR, TCRdb reprocessed the public reads and kept productive beta chains. Entries that share a CDR3 protein sequence are merged under the most common genes and DNA. TCRdb, rather than the study authors, made the V and J calls. The sample records more than 650,000 distinct CDR3 sequences, 20% to 25% of which are singletons. Of the sample, around a fifth is held by the ten largest clones.

Systemically healthy Caucasian individuals from Russia, some 38 in total and aged about 6 to 95 years, were included as donors. Ten milliliters of peripheral blood were drawn from each donor into EDTA-treated Vacutainer tubes. Ficoll-Paque density-gradient centrifugation was used to isolate PBMCs, with at least 6 million per sample. Trizol reagent was used to extract total RNA from the PBMCs, yielding at least 6 micrograms per sample. Naive CD45RAhigh/CD27high T cell percentages were measured by flow cytometry on a PBMC aliquot from every donor. Sequenced: blood. This sequence uses TRBV12-3 or TRBV12-4 and TRBJ2-7; possibly the D gene is TRBD1, per 5 matching bases. The TCR originated in a man between 65 and 80 years old in good health. The CDR3 loop reads CASSLTALEQYF. The DNA sequence follows: TGTGCCAGCAGCTTGACAGCCCTAGAACAGTACTTC.